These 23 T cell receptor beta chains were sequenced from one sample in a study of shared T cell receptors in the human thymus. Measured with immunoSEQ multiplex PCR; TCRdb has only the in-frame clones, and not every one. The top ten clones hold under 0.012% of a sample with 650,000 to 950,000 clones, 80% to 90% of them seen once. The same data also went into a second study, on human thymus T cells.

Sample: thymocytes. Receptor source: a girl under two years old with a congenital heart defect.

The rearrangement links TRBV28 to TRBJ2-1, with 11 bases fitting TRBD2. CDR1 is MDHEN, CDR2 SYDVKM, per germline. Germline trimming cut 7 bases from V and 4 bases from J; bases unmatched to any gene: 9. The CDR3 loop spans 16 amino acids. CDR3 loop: CASKLHSSGGYNEQFF. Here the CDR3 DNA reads TGTGCCAGCAAATTACATTCTAGCGGGGGGTACAATGAGCAGTTCTTC.

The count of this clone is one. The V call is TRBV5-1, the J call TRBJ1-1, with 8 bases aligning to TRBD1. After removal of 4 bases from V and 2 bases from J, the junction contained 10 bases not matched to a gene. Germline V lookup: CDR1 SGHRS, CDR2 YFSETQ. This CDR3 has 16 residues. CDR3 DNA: TGCGCCAGCAGCCCCGTAGGGGACAGGCTAAACACTGAAGCTTTCTTT. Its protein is CASSPVGDRLNTEAFF.

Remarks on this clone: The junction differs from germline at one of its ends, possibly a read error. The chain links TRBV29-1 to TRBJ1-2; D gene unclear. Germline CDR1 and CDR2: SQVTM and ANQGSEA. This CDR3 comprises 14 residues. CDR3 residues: CSATKIAGNYGFTF. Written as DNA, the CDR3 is TGCAGCGCTACAAAAATTGCGGGGAACTATGGCTTCACCTTC.

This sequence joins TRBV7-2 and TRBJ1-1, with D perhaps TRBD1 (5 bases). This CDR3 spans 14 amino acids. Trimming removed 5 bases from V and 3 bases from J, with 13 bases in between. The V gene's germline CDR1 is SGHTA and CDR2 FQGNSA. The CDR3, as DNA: TGTGCCAGCAGCCTTCAGGGACTACACACTGAAGCTTTCTTT. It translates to CASSLQGLHTEAFF. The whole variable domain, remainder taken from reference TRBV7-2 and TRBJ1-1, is GAGVSQSPSNKVTEKGKDVELRCDPISGHTALYWYRQSLGQGLEFLIYFQGNSAPDKSGLPSDRFSAERTGGSVSTLTIQRTQQEDSAVYLCASSLQGLHTEAFFGQGTRLTVV.

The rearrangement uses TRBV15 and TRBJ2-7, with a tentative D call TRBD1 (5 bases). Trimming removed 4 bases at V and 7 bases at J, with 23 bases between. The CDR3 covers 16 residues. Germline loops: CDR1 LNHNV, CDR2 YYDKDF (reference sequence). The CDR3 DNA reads TGTGCCACCAGCATGGATAGGGGCCCCCGGACCTGGGAGCAGTACTTC. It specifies CATSMDRGPRTWEQYF.

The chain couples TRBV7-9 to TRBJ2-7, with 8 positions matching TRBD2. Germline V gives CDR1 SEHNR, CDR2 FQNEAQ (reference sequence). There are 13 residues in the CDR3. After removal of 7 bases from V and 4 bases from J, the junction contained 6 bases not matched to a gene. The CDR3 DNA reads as TGTGCCAGCACCCCCGGGACTAGGTACGAGCAGTACTTC. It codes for CASTPGTRYEQYF. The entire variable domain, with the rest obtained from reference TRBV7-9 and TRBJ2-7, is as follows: DTGVSQNPRHKITKRGQNVTFRCDPISEHNRLYWYRQTLGQGPEFLTYFQNEAQLEKSRLLSDRFSAERPKGSFSTLEIQRTEQGDSAMYLCASTPGTRYEQYFGPGTRLTVT.

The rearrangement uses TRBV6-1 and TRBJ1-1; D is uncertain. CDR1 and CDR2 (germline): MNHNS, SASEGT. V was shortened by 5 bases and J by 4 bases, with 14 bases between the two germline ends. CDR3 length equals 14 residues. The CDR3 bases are TGTGCCAGCAGTTCGCCCCTGCAGATCACTGAAGCTTTCTTT. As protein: CASSSPLQITEAFF.

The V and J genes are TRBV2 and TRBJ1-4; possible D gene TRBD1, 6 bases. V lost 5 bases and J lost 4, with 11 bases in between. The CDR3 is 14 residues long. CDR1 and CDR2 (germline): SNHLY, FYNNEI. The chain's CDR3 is CASSRGGSNEKLFF. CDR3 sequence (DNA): TGTGCCAGCAGTAGGGGGGGTAGTAATGAAAAACTGTTTTTT.

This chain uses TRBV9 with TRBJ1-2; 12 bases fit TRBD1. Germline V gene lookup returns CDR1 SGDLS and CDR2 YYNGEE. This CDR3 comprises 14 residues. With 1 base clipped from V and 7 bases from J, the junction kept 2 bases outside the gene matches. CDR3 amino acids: CASSVRDRGLGYTF. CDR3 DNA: TGTGCCAGCAGCGTAAGGGACAGGGGGCTTGGCTACACCTTC.

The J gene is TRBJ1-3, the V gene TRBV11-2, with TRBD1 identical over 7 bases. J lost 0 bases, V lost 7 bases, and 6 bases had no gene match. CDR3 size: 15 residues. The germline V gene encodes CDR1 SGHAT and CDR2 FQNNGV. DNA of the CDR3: TGTGCCAGCACTATAACAGGGGCCTCTGGAAACACCATATATTTT. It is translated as CASTITGASGNTIYF.

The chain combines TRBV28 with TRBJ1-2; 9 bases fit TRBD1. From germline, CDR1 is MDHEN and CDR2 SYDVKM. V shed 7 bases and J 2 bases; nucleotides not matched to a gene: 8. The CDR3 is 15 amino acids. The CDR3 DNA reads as TGTGCCAGCACCGACAGACAGGGGGAGAACTATGGCTACACCTTC. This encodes CASTDRQGENYGYTF.

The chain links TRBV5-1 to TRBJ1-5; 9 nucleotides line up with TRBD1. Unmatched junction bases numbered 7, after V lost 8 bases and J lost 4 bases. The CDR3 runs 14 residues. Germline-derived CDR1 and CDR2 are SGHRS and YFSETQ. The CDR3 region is CASSVGTGNQPQHF. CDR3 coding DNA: TGCGCCAGTTCAGTCGGGACAGGGAATCAGCCCCAGCATTTT.

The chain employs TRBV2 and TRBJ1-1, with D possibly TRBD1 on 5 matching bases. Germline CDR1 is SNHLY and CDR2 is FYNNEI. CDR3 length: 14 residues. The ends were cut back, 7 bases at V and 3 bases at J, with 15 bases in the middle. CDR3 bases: TGTGCCAGCAAATCTCGGGGGAAGGACACTGAAGCTTTCTTT. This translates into CASKSRGKDTEAFF.

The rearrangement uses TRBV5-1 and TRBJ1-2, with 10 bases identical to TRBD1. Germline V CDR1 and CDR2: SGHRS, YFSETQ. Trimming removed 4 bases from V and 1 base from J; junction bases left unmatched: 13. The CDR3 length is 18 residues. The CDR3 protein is CASSLSGTGVRRNYGYTF. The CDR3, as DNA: TGCGCCAGCAGCCTCTCCGGGACAGGGGTAAGGCGTAACTATGGCTACACCTTC.

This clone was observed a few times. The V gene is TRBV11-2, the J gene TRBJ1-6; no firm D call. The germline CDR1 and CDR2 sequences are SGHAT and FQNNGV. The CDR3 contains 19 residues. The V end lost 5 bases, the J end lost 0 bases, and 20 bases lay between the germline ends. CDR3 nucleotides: TGTGCCAGCAGCCCAGAGGCGTCTAGGCGGAGCTCCTATAATTCACCCCTCCACTTT. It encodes CASSPEASRRSSYNSPLHF.

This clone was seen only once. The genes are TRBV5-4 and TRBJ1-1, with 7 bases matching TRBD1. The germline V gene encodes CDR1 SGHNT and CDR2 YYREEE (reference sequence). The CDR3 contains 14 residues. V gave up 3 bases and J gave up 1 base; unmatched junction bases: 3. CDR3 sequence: CASSSRDRNTEAFF. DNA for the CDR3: TGTGCCAGCAGCTCCCGGGACAGGAACACTGAAGCTTTCTTT.

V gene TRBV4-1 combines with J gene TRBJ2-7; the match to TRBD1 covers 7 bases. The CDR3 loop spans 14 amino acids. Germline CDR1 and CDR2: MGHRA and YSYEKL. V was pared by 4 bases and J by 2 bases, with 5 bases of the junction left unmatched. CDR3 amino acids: CASSPDGTAYEQYF. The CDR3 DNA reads TGCGCCAGCAGCCCAGATGGGACAGCCTACGAGCAGTACTTC.

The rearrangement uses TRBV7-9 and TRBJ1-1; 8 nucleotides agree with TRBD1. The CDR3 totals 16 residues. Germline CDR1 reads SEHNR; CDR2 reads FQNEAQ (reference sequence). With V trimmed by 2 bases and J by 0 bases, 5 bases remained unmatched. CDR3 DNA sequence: TGTGCCAGCAGCTTAAACAGGGGGGCATTGAACACTGAAGCTTTCTTT. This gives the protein CASSLNRGALNTEAFF.

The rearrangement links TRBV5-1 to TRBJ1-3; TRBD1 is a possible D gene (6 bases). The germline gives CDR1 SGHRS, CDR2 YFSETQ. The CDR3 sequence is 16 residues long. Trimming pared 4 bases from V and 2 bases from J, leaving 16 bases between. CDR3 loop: CASSTYPGDAGNTIYF. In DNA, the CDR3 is TGCGCCAGCAGCACATACCCAGGGGATGCTGGAAACACCATATATTTT.

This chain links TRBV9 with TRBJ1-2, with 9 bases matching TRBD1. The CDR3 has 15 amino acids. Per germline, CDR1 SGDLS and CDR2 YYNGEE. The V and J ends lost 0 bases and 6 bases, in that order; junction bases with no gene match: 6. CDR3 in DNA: TGTGCCAGCAGCGTAGAACAGGGGGCCTATAATGGCTACACCTTC. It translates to CASSVEQGAYNGYTF.

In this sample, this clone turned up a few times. The CDR3 region is CATSRGRTGGPATNEKLFF. As DNA, the CDR3 is TGTGCCACCAGCAGAGGACGGACAGGGGGCCCAGCAACTAATGAAAAACTGTTTTTT. This sequence joins TRBV15 and TRBJ1-4, with TRBD1 identical over 11 bases. V was clipped by 1 base and J by 0 bases; unmatched bases: 7. Germline V gene sequence: CDR1 LNHNV, CDR2 YYDKDF (reference sequence). There are 19 residues in the CDR3.

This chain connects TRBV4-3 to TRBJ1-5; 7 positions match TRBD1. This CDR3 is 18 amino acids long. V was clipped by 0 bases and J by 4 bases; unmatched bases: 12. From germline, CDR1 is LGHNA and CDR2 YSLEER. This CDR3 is CASSQDLETGAGNQPQHF. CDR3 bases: TGCGCCAGCAGCCAAGATCTTGAAACAGGGGCTGGGAATCAGCCCCAGCATTTT.

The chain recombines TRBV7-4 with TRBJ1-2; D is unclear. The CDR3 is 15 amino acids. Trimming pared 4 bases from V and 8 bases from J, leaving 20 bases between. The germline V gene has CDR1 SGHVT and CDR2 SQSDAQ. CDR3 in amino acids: CASSSAAGPHGGYTF. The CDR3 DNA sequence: TGTGCCAGCAGCTCAGCTGCGGGCCCGCACGGGGGCTACACCTTC.